The clone carrying this T cell receptor beta chain was counted only a few times. What it recognizes is unknown. The data belong to a study of T cells in localized non-small cell lung cancer. Points from the study as a whole: Among blood samples, higher T cell density accompanied longer overall survival. Tumor showed lower T cell clonality than uninvolved adjacent lung, where it was highest. Only one tumor region went through sequencing, so heterogeneity may still be there. Median detection of top 100 tumor clones in adjacent lung was around 57 clones.

This CDR3 is 13 amino acids long. CDR1 is SGHNT and CDR2 is YENEEA in the germline V gene. Trimming removed 3 bases from V and 8 bases from J, with 11 bases in between. Data came from immunoSEQ multiplex PCR; TCRdb stores just in-frame clones and leaves some out. Of about 33,000 clones in the sample, around four fifths are singletons; the top ten hold roughly 15%. V and J are TRBV11-3 and TRBJ2-1, with unresolved D. The receptor comes from a male donor older than 55 with stage III squamous cell lung carcinoma. The sample in question was peripheral blood, obtained before any cancer treatment. CDR3 nucleotide sequence: TGTGCCAGCAGCTTCAATTACCGGGATGAGCAGTTCTTC. This encodes CASSFNYRDEQFF.